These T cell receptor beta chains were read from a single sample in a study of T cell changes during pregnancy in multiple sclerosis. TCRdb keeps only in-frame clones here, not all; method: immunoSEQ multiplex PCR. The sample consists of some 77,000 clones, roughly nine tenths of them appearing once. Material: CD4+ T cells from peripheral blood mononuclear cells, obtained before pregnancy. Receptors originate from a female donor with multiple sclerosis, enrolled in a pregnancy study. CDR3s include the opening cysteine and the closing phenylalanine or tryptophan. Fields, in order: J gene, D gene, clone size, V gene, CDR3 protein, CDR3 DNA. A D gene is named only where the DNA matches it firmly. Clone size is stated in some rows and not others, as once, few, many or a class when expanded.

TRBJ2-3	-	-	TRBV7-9	CASSFEGFLGTQYF	TGTGCCAGCAGCTTCGAGGGATTTCTCGGTACGCAGTATTTT
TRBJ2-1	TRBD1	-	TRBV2	CASAGWTGRNEQFF	TGTGCCAGCGCGGGCTGGACAGGGAGGAATGAGCAGTTCTTC
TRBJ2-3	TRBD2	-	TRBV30	CAWSRLAGNTDTQYF	TGTGCCTGGAGTCGACTAGCGGGAAACACAGATACGCAGTATTTT
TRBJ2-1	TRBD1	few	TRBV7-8	CASSPTGTNEQFF	TGTGCCAGCAGTCCGACAGGGACCAATGAGCAGTTCTTC
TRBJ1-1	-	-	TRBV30	CAWQPSGLSEAFF	TGTGCCTGGCAACCGTCGGGTTTATCTGAAGCTTTCTTT
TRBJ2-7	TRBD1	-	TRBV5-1	CASSGGVATGGTSEQYF	TGCGCCAGCAGCGGGGGGGTGGCGACAGGGGGCACGAGCGAGCAGTACTTC
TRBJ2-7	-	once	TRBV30	CAWRKGGTYEQYF	TGTGCCTGGAGAAAAGGGGGTACATACGAGCAGTACTTC
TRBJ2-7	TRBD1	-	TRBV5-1	CASSPRTGESYEQYF	TGCGCCAGCAGCCCTCGGACAGGGGAATCCTACGAGCAGTACTTC
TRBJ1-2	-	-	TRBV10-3	CAISDRDSRTGYGYTF	TGTGCCATCAGTGATCGGGACTCAAGAACGGGATATGGCTACACCTTC
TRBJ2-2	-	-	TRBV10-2	CASSRETNTGELFF	TGCGCCAGCAGTCGGGAAACGAACACCGGGGAGCTGTTTTTT
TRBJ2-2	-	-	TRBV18	CASSPQPGPTGELFF	TGTGCCAGCTCACCCCAACCAGGGCCAACCGGGGAGCTGTTTTTT
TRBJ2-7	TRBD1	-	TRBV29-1	CSVATGDPSYEQYF	TGCAGCGTCGCCACAGGGGACCCCTCCTACGAGCAGTACTTC
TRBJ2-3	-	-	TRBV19	CASSPPFTDTQYF	TGTGCCAGTAGTCCTCCTTTCACAGATACGCAGTATTTT
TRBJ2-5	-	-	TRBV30	CAWSVRGEEQYF	TGTGCCTGGAGTGTGAGAGGAGAGGAGCAGTACTTC
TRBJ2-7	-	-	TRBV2	CASSEAGLPYEQYF	TGTGCCAGCAGTGAGGCGGGGTTACCCTACGAGCAGTACTTC
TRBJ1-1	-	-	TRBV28	CASSLATIMNTEAFF	TGTGCCAGCAGTTTAGCGACAATCATGAACACTGAAGCTTTCTTT
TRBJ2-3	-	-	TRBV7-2	CASSPTRGVDTQYF	TGTGCCAGCAGCCCGACTAGAGGGGTAGATACGCAGTATTTT
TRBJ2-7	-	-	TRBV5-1	CASSSNSPPIEQYF	TGCGCCAGCAGCTCGAATTCCCCCCCTATCGAGCAGTACTTC
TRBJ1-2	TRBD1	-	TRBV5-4	CASSPGGHRGQGYTF	TGTGCCAGCAGCCCCGGGGGGCACAGGGGGCAAGGCTACACCTTC
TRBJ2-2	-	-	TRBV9	CASSVVGGRFGELFF	TGTGCCAGCAGCGTAGTCGGGGGGCGCTTTGGGGAGCTGTTTTTT
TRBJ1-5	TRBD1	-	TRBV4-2	CASSQDLRGLSNQPQHF	TGTGCCAGCAGCCAAGATTTAAGGGGGCTAAGCAATCAGCCCCAGCATTTT
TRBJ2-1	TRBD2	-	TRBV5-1	CASSLSLAGSDEQFF	TGCGCCAGCAGCTTGTCACTAGCGGGATCGGATGAGCAGTTCTTC
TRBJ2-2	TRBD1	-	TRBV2	CASLGTANTGELFF	TGTGCCAGCCTCGGGACAGCGAACACCGGGGAGCTGTTTTTT
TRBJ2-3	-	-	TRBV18	CASSTSGFLDTQYF	TGTGCCAGCTCAACGTCGGGGTTCCTAGATACGCAGTATTTT
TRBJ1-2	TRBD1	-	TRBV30	CAWIYGTGGSGGYTF	TGTGCCTGGATTTACGGGACAGGGGGAAGCGGGGGCTACACCTTC
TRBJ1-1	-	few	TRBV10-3	CAISEGQGMNTEAFF	TGTGCCATCAGTGAGGGCCAGGGGATGAACACTGAAGCTTTCTTT
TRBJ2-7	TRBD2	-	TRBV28	CASSPGVAGGHEQYF	TGTGCCAGCAGTCCCGGGGTAGCGGGAGGTCACGAGCAGTACTTC
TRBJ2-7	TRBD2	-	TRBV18	CASSPISQRGVNEQYF	TGTGCCAGCTCACCGATCTCTCAGCGGGGGGTGAACGAGCAGTACTTC
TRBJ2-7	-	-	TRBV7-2	CASSLAISGDYEQYF	TGTGCCAGCAGCTTAGCGATATCGGGGGACTACGAGCAGTACTTC
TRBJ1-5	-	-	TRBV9	CASSTSMNQPQHF	TGTGCCAGCAGCACCTCTATGAATCAGCCCCAGCATTTT
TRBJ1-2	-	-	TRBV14	CASSQLQDTNYGYTF	TGTGCCAGCAGCCAACTACAGGATACTAACTATGGCTACACCTTC
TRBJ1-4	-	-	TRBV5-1	CASSFNSLLNEKLFF	TGCGCCAGCAGCTTTAACAGCCTCCTTAATGAAAAACTGTTTTTT
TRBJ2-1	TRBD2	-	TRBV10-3	CAISEGGTSWFF	TGTGCCATCAGTGAGGGGGGGACTAGTTGGTTCTTC
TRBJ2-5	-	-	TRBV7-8	CASSSLGGQETQYF	TGTGCCAGCAGCTCCCTAGGTGGTCAAGAGACCCAGTACTTC
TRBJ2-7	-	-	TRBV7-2	CASSLAGGPKQYF	TGTGCCAGCAGCTTAGCCGGAGGGCCTAAGCAGTACTTC
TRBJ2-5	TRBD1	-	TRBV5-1	CASSSTGGRMETQYF	TGCGCCAGCAGCTCGACAGGGGGCAGGATGGAGACCCAGTACTTC
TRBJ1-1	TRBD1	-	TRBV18	CASSPQDRENTEAFF	TGTGCCAGCTCACCCCAGGACAGGGAGAACACTGAAGCTTTCTTT
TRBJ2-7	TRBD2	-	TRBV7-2	CASSLAPAGVSYEQYF	TGTGCCAGCAGCTTAGCCCCAGCGGGAGTCTCCTACGAGCAGTACTTC
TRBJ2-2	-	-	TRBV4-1	CASSLISSANTGELFF	TGCGCCAGCAGCCTGATCAGTTCAGCGAACACCGGGGAGCTGTTTTTT
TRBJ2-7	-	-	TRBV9	CASSVGQGPYEQYF	TGTGCCAGCAGCGTAGGGCAGGGCCCCTACGAGCAGTACTTC
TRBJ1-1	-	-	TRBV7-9	CASSPPVSNTEAFF	TGTGCCAGCAGCCCCCCTGTGTCCAACACTGAAGCTTTCTTT
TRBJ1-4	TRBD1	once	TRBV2	CASGPGQGTEKLFF	TGTGCCAGCGGACCGGGACAGGGTACTGAAAAACTGTTTTTT
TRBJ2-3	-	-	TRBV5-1	CASNNAWGPDTQYF	TGCGCCAGCAACAATGCGTGGGGGCCCGATACGCAGTATTTT
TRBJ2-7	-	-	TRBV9	CASSVGSIFSEQYF	TGTGCCAGCAGCGTAGGAAGCATATTTTCCGAGCAGTACTTC
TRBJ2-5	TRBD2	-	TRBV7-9	CASSLAGLAGLQETQYF	TGTGCCAGCAGCTTAGCCGGACTAGCGGGGCTCCAAGAGACCCAGTACTTC
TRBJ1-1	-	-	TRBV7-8	CASRLGGATEAFF	TGTGCCAGCAGGCTTGGAGGGGCCACTGAAGCTTTCTTT
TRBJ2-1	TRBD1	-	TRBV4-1	CASSPTGTGNDEQFF	TGCGCCAGCAGCCCCACCGGGACAGGGAACGATGAGCAGTTCTTC
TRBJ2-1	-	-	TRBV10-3	CAISISWGDNEQFF	TGTGCCATCAGTATCTCGTGGGGGGACAATGAGCAGTTCTTC
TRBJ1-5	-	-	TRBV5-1	CASSLVPGRGNQPQHF	TGCGCCAGCAGCTTGGTGCCGGGTCGCGGCAATCAGCCCCAGCATTTT
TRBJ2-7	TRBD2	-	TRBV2	CASSQELGPSGYEQYF	TGTGCCAGCAGTCAAGAGCTAGGGCCTAGCGGGTACGAGCAGTACTTC
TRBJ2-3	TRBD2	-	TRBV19	CASSSKRGFTDTQYF	TGTGCCAGTAGTAGCAAGCGGGGCTTCACAGATACGCAGTATTTT